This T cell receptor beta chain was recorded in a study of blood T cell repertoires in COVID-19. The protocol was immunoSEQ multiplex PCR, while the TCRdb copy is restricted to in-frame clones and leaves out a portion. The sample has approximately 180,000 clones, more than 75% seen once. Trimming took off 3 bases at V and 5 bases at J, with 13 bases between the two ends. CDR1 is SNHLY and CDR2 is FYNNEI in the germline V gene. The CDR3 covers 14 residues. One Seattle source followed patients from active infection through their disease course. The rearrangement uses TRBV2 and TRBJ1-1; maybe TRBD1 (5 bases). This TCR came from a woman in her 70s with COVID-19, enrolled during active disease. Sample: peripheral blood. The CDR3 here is CASSDQGRGTEAFF. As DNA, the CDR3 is TGTGCCAGCAGTGATCAGGGCCGGGGGACTGAAGCTTTCTTT. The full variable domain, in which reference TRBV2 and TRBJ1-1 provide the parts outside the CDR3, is EPEVTQTPSHQVTQMGQEVILRCVPISNHLYFYWYRQILGQKVEFLVSFYNNEISEKSEIFDDQFSVERPDGSNFTLKIRSTKLEDSAMYFCASSDQGRGTEAFFGQGTRLTVV.